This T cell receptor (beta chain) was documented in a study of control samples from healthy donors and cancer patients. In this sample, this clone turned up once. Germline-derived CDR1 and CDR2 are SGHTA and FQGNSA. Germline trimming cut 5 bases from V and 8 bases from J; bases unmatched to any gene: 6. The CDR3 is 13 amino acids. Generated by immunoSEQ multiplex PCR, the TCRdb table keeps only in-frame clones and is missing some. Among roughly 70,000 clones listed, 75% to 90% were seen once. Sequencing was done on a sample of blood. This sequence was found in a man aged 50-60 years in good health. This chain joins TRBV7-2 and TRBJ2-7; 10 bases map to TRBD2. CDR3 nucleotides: TGTGCCAGCAGCCTCCGGACTAGCGGTCAGCAGTACTTC. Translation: CASSLRTSGQQYF.